One sample yielded the 8 T cell receptor beta chains listed below, sequenced in a study of molecular identifiers for immune sequencing clone quantification. TCRdb reprocessed the PCR reads with MiXCR, giving one entry per CDR3 protein. This table has 400,000 to 600,000 distinct CDR3 sequences, about a fifth appearing once. The material sequenced was naive CD8+ T cells from blood, with Jurkat cell RNA spiked in. As to subset: FACS-sorted CD8+CD4-CCR7+CD45RA+ naive T cells. The receptors stem from a human donor in good health. Some libraries in this study had Jurkat cell RNA spiked in.

For this clonotype: This sequence may be a read error, since a much larger clone differs from it by one base. The CDR3, as DNA: TGCGCCAGCTGGCTGGGCCAGGGAGACACTGAAGCTTACTTT. Translation: CASWLGQGDTEAYF. The V and J genes are TRBV5-1 and TRBJ1-1, with D perhaps matching TRBD1 (5 bases). The CDR3 has 14 residues. The germline V gene has CDR1 SGHRS and CDR2 YFSETQ.

About this clonotype itself: One base away lies a much larger clone, so this may be a sequencing read error. V and J are TRBV6-2 or TRBV6-3 and TRBJ1-1; D gene uncertain. Per the germline V gene, CDR1 is MNHEY and CDR2 is SVGEGT. The CDR3 totals 16 residues. Here the CDR3 reads CASSYSFGDGVTEASF. The CDR3 DNA sequence: TGTGCCAGCAGTTACTCGTTTGGCGATGGGGTCACTGAAGCTTCCTTT.

The chain is built from TRBV7-9 and TRBJ2-5; TRBD1 might be the D (6 bases). V lost 6 bases and J lost 5, with 13 bases in between. The germline V gene has CDR1 SEHNR and CDR2 FQNEAQ (reference sequence). This CDR3 region has 13 residues. The DNA of the CDR3 is TGTGCCAGCAGAGCACAGGGTGATGAGACCCAGTACTTC. Protein: CASRAQGDETQYF.

Many counts were recorded for this clonotype. This sequence joins TRBV2 and TRBJ2-5; weak D call: TRBD2 (6 bases). The germline V gene encodes CDR1 SNHLY and CDR2 FYNNEI. V shed 7 bases and J shed 0 bases, with 24 bases lying between them. CDR3 length equals 18 residues. CDR3 sequence reads: CASTLRLRDFQYQETQYF. The CDR3 DNA reads TGTGCCAGCACCCTCCGACTACGGGACTTCCAGTACCAAGAGACCCAGTACTTC.

This clonotype has a count of ten or more. The V call is TRBV25-1, the J call TRBJ1-5; TRBD1 matches 8 bases. The ends lost 3 bases at V and 5 bases at J; junction bases unmatched: 3. The CDR3 contains 14 residues. CDR1 is MGHDK, CDR2 SYGVNS, per germline. CDR3 protein: CASSDDRGDQPQHF. The CDR3 bases are TGTGCCAGCAGTGATGACAGGGGAGATCAGCCCCAGCATTTT.

This clonotype showed up many times. V is TRBV2 and J is TRBJ2-4; D is undetermined. CDR3 length: 14 amino acids. V was cut by 2 bases and J by 2 bases, with 7 bases left in between. The germline CDR1 and CDR2 sequences are SNHLY and FYNNEI. The CDR3 region is CASSESISKNIQYF. CDR3 DNA: TGTGCCAGCAGTGAAAGCATTTCCAAAAACATTCAGTACTTC.

Worth noting for this clonotype: The germline gene is not matched at one end of the junction; a read error may be the cause. This chain joins TRBV5-3 and TRBJ2-3; no definite D call. TRBV5-3 is identified as an open reading frame with a role that is uncertain. This CDR3 is 14 amino acids long. CDR3 sequence: CASSFESSTDTQYF. The CDR3 bases are TGTGCCAGCAGCTTTGAGTCTAGCACAGATACGCAGTATTTT.

Regarding this clonotype: A read error may account for a junction end that differs from germline. This CDR3 reads CATSDLRGDNAQFF. The CDR3 DNA reads as TGTGCCACCAGTGATTTAAGGGGGGACAATGCGCAGTTCTTC. J is TRBJ2-1 and V is TRBV24-1; D is possibly TRBD1 or TRBD2 (6 bases each). Per the germline V gene, CDR1 is KGHDR and CDR2 is SFDVKD. This CDR3 is 14 amino acids long.